The 22 T cell receptor beta chains listed next were all sequenced from one sample in a study of blood T cell repertoires in COVID-19. Generated by immunoSEQ multiplex PCR, the TCRdb table keeps only in-frame clones and is missing some. Here the sample spans fewer than 350,000 clones, 87% being singletons. The sequenced material came from PBMCs or T cells enriched from blood (not recorded which). These receptor sequences come from a woman aged 40 to 50 who had recovered from COVID-19.

This clone was seen only a few times. The chain employs TRBV2 and TRBJ2-3; 11 nucleotides agree with TRBD2. CDR1 is SNHLY, CDR2 FYNNEI, per germline. V gave up 6 bases and J gave up 2 bases; unmatched junction bases: 7. The CDR3 runs to 16 residues. Here the CDR3 DNA reads TGTGCCAGCAGCAGCGGGACTAGCGGAATCACAGATACGCAGTATTTT. Amino acid sequence: CASSSGTSGITDTQYF.

CDR3 nucleotide sequence: TGTGCCAGCAGACGGGACAGGGTAATCGGTGGCTACACCTTC. The encoded protein is CASRRDRVIGGYTF. The chain combines TRBV28 with TRBJ1-2; 9 bases agree with TRBD1. Trimming at V came to 6 bases and at J to 7 bases, leaving 9 bases not matched to a gene. The germline CDR1 and CDR2 sequences are MDHEN and SYDVKM. The CDR3 runs to 14 residues.

V gene TRBV7-2 combines with J gene TRBJ1-6, with TRBD1 matching 8 bases. Germline-derived CDR1 and CDR2 are SGHTA and FQGNSA. This CDR3 has 17 residues. After removal of 5 bases from V and 0 bases from J, the junction contained 6 bases not matched to a gene. The CDR3 loop reads CASSPRQGSSYNSPLHF. The CDR3 DNA reads as TGTGCCAGCAGCCCACGACAGGGGAGCTCCTATAATTCACCCCTCCACTTT.

This chain connects TRBV18 to TRBJ2-1; D is undetermined. Germline-derived CDR1 and CDR2 are KGHSH and LQKENI. V dropped 3 bases and J dropped 10 bases, with 13 bases sitting between them. The CDR3 has 13 residues. The chain's CDR3 is CASSPTLLREQFF. The CDR3, as DNA: TGTGCCAGCTCACCGACTCTGCTTCGGGAGCAGTTCTTC.

The chain has TRBV5-1 and TRBJ2-1; 9 bases map to TRBD2. V trimming: 4 bases; J trimming: 8 bases; junction bases outside the gene matches: 4. Germline V lookup: CDR1 SGHRS, CDR2 YFSETQ. The CDR3 has 13 amino acids. The CDR3 spells CASSALAGDEQFF. DNA for the CDR3: TGCGCCAGCAGCGCATTAGCGGGAGATGAGCAGTTCTTC.

The chain combines TRBV7-2 with TRBJ2-3; 9 positions agree with TRBD1. In germline, CDR1 is SGHTA, CDR2 FQGNSA. The J segment lost 1 base and the V segment lost 5 bases, leaving 4 bases of the junction unmatched. The CDR3 is 15 amino acids. CDR3 amino acids: CASSMRDRGTDTQYF. CDR3 DNA: TGTGCCAGCAGCATGAGGGACAGGGGCACAGATACGCAGTATTTT.

This clone was seen more than once but under ten times. This CDR3 reads CASSSRDTEAFF. As DNA, the CDR3 is TGTGCCAGCAGTTCCAGGGACACTGAAGCTTTCTTT. This chain joins TRBV5-4 and TRBJ1-1; weak D call: TRBD1 (5 bases). This CDR3 has 12 residues. The V end lost 5 bases, the J end lost 3 bases, and 8 bases lay between the germline ends. Germline CDR1 and CDR2: SGHNT and YYREEE (reference sequence). Filled out from reference TRBV5-4 and TRBJ1-1, the complete variable domain reads ETGVTQSPTHLIKTRGQQVTLRCSSQSGHNTVSWYQQALGQGPQFIFQYYREEENGRGNFPPRFSGLQFPNYSSELNVNALELDDSALYLCASSSRDTEAFFGQGTRLTVV.

The V and J genes are TRBV19 and TRBJ2-2; 11 nucleotides line up with TRBD2. This CDR3 spans 17 amino acids. Germline V gives CDR1 LNHDA, CDR2 SQIVND (reference sequence). The trim removed 5 bases at V and 1 base at J, leaving 6 bases unmatched. The CDR3 nucleotides read TGTGCCAGTAGTTCAAGGACTAGCGGGCTGAACACCGGGGAGCTGTTTTTT. It is translated as CASSSRTSGLNTGELFF. Looking up the rest from reference TRBV19 and TRBJ2-2 gives the full variable domain: DGGITQSPKYLFRKEGQNVTLSCEQNLNHDAMYWYRQDPGQGLRLIYYSQIVNDFQKGDIAEGYSVSREKKESFPLTVTSAQKNPTAFYLCASSSRTSGLNTGELFFGEGSRLTVL.

The V call is TRBV21-1, the J call TRBJ1-6; TRBD1, as called in the table, went unchecked against the DNA. TRBV21-1 is assigned pseudogene status. The CDR3 extends over 23 amino acids. CDR3 loop: CASSKGAFTSNKHRASRNSPLHF. CDR3 DNA: TGTGCCAGCAGCAAAGGGGCTTTCACCTCTAACAAACACAGGGCCTCTAGGAATTCACCCCTCCACTTT.

This clone was picked up a small number of times. CDR3 protein: CASRTGSTGNTIYF. CDR3 DNA: TGTGCCAGCAGGACAGGGTCTACGGGAAACACCATATATTTT. V usage is TRBV28 and J usage is TRBJ1-3; 7 nucleotides match TRBD1. The trim removed 6 bases at V and 4 bases at J, leaving 6 bases unmatched. The CDR3 loop spans 14 amino acids. CDR1 and CDR2 from the germline V gene are MDHEN and SYDVKM.

The chain carries TRBV11-1 and TRBJ2-1; 8 bases agree with TRBD2. Germline CDR1 reads SGHAT; CDR2 reads FQDESV (reference sequence). The CDR3 loop spans 16 amino acids. V lost 0 bases to trimming and J lost 4 bases; unmatched junction nucleotides: 5. In DNA form, the CDR3 reads TGTGCCAGCAGCTTAGCCAGGGGACTAGTTTACAATGAGCAGTTCTTC. This encodes CASSLARGLVYNEQFF.

The chain couples TRBV7-3 to TRBJ2-7; weak D call: TRBD1 (6 bases). V lost 1 base, J lost 3 bases, and 7 bases lay in between. Germline V lookup: CDR1 SGHTA, CDR2 FQGTGA. CDR3 length: 13 amino acids. The CDR3 bases are TGTGCCAGCAGCTTAATACAGGGCTACGAGCAGTACTTC. Protein: CASSLIQGYEQYF.

This chain joins TRBV19 and TRBJ2-6, with a weak D call TRBD1 (6 bases). This CDR3 has 15 residues. Germline V gene data show CDR1 as LNHDA and CDR2 as SQIVND (reference sequence). V gave up 7 bases and J gave up 0 bases, with 10 bases separating them. The CDR3 region is CASNEQGSGANVLTF. In DNA form, the CDR3 reads TGTGCCAGTAATGAACAGGGCTCTGGGGCCAACGTCCTGACTTTC.

The CDR3 DNA follows: TGTGCCACCAGTGATTCAGGACAGGACTTCAATCAGCCCCAGCATTTT. Translated: CATSDSGQDFNQPQHF. The gene calls are TRBV24-1 and TRBJ1-5; 7 bases are shared with TRBD1. The J segment lost 3 bases and the V segment lost 2 bases, leaving 6 bases of the junction unmatched. The CDR3 is 16 residues long. Germline V gene lookup returns CDR1 KGHDR and CDR2 SFDVKD.

The chain couples TRBV11-1 to TRBJ2-5, with 8 bases fitting TRBD2. V lost 7 bases, J lost 4 bases, and 14 bases stayed unmatched. Germline-derived CDR1 and CDR2 are SGHAT and FQDESV (reference sequence). CDR3 length: 16 residues. CDR3 nucleotides: TGTGCCAGCACCAAGACTAGCGCAGCGGGATTAGAGACCCAGTACTTC. It codes for CASTKTSAAGLETQYF.

This rearrangement joins TRBV9 to TRBJ1-2, with 8 bases matching TRBD1. The V segment lost 0 bases and the J segment 7 bases; nucleotides outside the gene matches: 5. This CDR3 has 14 amino acids. The germline gives CDR1 SGDLS, CDR2 YYNGEE. CDR3 loop: CASSVVAGGGGYTF. The CDR3 nucleotides are TGTGCCAGCAGCGTAGTAGCAGGGGGCGGTGGCTACACCTTC.

This clone came up a few times. The chain carries TRBV28 and TRBJ2-4, with a tentative D call TRBD2 (6 bases). V was trimmed by 3 bases and J by 2 bases, leaving 11 bases between them. The CDR3 extends over 15 amino acids. Germline CDR1 MDHEN, CDR2 SYDVKM. CDR3: CASSFRELTKNIQYF. The CDR3 nucleotides are TGTGCCAGCAGTTTCCGGGAGTTGACCAAAAACATTCAGTACTTC.

The chain uses TRBV7-8 and TRBJ1-2; TRBD1 matches 7 bases. Germline V gene data show CDR1 as SGHVS and CDR2 as FQNEAQ. Unmatched junction bases numbered 13, after V lost 5 bases and J lost 7 bases. This CDR3 has 15 residues. The CDR3 protein is CASSTRGQGVRGYTF. The DNA for the CDR3 is TGTGCCAGCAGCACTAGAGGGCAGGGGGTTCGTGGCTACACCTTC.

This clone was seen more than once but under ten times. The chain is built from TRBV28 and TRBJ2-7; D might be TRBD1 (6 bases). The CDR3 totals 16 residues. V was pared by 5 bases and J by 6 bases, with 23 bases between. Germline V gene data show CDR1 as MDHEN and CDR2 as SYDVKM. CDR3 in amino acids: CASSIAQGLGRGEQYF. CDR3 DNA: TGTGCCAGCAGTATAGCACAGGGTCTCGGCCGCGGCGAGCAGTACTTC. The variable domain in full, with the rest retrieved from reference TRBV28 and TRBJ2-7, is DVKVTQSSRYLVKRTGEKVFLECVQDMDHENMFWYRQDPGLGLRLIYFSYDVKMKEKGDIPEGYSVSREKKERFSLILESASTNQTSMYLCASSIAQGLGRGEQYFGPGTRLTVT.

The V gene is TRBV14, the J gene TRBJ2-5, with 7 bases lining up with TRBD1. V dropped 4 bases and J dropped 1; count of bases not matched to a gene: 9. This CDR3 has 16 amino acids. Per germline, CDR1 SGHDN and CDR2 FVKESK. The CDR3 DNA reads TGTGCCAGCAGCCGTTACAGGGGTGGGGGCCAAGAGACCCAGTACTTC. It encodes CASSRYRGGGQETQYF.

The gene calls are TRBV6-2 or TRBV6-3 and TRBJ1-6, with D maybe TRBD1 (6 bases). Germline-derived CDR1 and CDR2 are MNHEY and SVGEGT. V gave up 2 bases and J gave up 9 bases, with 14 bases separating them. This CDR3 has 15 residues. CDR3: CASSYQGHPTSPLHF. Here the CDR3 DNA reads TGTGCCAGCAGTTACCAGGGACATCCGACTTCACCCCTCCACTTT.

The chain uses TRBV6-2 or TRBV6-3 and TRBJ1-5, with D possibly TRBD1 on 5 matching bases. The CDR3 totals 16 residues. Looked up from germline, CDR1 is MNHEY and CDR2 is SVGEGT. Deletions cut 5 bases from V and 3 bases from J, with 17 bases between. CDR3 nucleotides: TGTGCCAGCAGTGCCCCGAGGCAGGGTGTCAATCAGCCCCAGCATTTT. The encoded protein is CASSAPRQGVNQPQHF.